The clone carrying this TCR beta chain showed up just a few times. Its antigen is undetermined. These data originate in a study of beta chain features in type 1 diabetes. Points from the study as a whole: Relative to healthy donors, patients appeared to have naive, central memory and Treg TCRB repertoires that were more similar. Shortening of TCRB CDR3s, moderate but significant, appeared in all four CD4+ subsets of Type 1 diabetes patients.

The germline CDR1 and CDR2 sequences are SGHTA and FQGNSA. Trimming stripped 5 bases from V and 4 bases from J, with 13 bases between. The CDR3 covers 14 residues. Sequencing targeted expressed TCRB transcripts, as all isolated RNA had been reverse transcribed. Assay: immunoSEQ multiplex PCR; the TCRdb copy retains only in-frame clones and omits some. The profile shows roughly 220,000 clones, roughly 17% of them singletons. By way of CD45RO/CCR7/CD25/CD127/CD95/CD27, the CD4+ regulatory, stem cell-like memory, central memory and naive cells were sorted. The chain couples TRBV7-2 to TRBJ2-3; D is uncertain. The sample consisted of naive CD4+ T cells from blood. The receptor's source is a man aged 25 to 40 with type 1 diabetes. The CDR3 bases are TGTGCCAGCAGCCCCATAAGATCAGCAGATACGCAGTATTTT. This translates into CASSPIRSADTQYF.